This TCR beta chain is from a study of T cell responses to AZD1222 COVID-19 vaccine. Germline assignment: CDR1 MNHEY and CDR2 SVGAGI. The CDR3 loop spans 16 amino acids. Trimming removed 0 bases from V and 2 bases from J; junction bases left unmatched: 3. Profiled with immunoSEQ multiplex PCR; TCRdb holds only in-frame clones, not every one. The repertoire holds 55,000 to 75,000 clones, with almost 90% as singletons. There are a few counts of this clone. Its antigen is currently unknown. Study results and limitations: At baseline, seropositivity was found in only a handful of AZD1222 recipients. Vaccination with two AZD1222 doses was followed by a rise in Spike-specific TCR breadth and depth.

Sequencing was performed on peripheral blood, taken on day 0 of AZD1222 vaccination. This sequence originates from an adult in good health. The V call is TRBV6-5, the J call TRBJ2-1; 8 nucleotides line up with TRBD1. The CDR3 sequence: CASSYSGTGTYNEQFF. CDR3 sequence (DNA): TGTGCCAGCAGTTACTCGGGGACAGGTACCTACAATGAGCAGTTCTTC.